This T cell receptor beta chain was recorded in a study of glioma-infiltrating T cells after dendritic cell vaccination. This CDR3 is built from 16 residues. Germline-derived CDR1 and CDR2 are SGHDT and YYEEEE. Some clones are missing from TCRdb's copy, which holds only in-frame ones; the method was immunoSEQ multiplex PCR. Among 45,000 to 50,000 clones listed, over 75% were seen once. The sequence came from a human donor with glioblastoma. This chain connects TRBV5-6 to TRBJ2-5; a weak D match, TRBD1 (7 bases). Matching the DNA end better, TRBJ2-7 makes the J call doubtful. The input for sequencing was blood, taken before dendritic cell vaccination. The CDR3 nucleotides read TGTGCCAGCAGCGATACAGGGGACTCCTACTCCTACGAGCAGTACTTC. Protein product: CASSDTGDSYSYEQYF.